A selection of T cell receptor beta chains follows, all from one sample in a study of chemoradiotherapy in HPV16-positive cancers. Here immunoSEQ multiplex PCR was the method, and the copy in TCRdb shows in-frame clones only, minus some. This sample has fewer than 5,500 clones, with roughly 90% found just once. Material: tumor tissue, obtained from a patient who underwent chemoradiotherapy. Receptor source: a human donor with HPV-associated anogenital cancer. Both conserved end residues are part of each CDR3. A D gene is named only where the DNA matches it firmly. Clone sizes are given selectively: once, few, many, or a class where the clone is expanded.

J: TRBJ2-2
D: -
V: TRBV13
size: -
DNA: TGTGCCAGCAGCTTAGGTACAGGTAGAACCGGGGAGCTGTTTTTT
CDR3: CASSLGTGRTGELFF

J: TRBJ1-4
D: -
V: TRBV5-1
size: -
DNA: TGCGCCAGCAGCGCAATGACAGTGACTAAGGGGAAACTGTTTTTT
CDR3: CASSAMTVTKGKLFF

J: TRBJ1-5
D: -
V: TRBV11-2
size: -
DNA: TGTGCCAGCAGCTTAGATACGGGGGGCGGCCAGCCCCAGCATTTT
CDR3: CASSLDTGGGQPQHF

J: TRBJ1-2
D: TRBD1
V: TRBV7-9
size: few
DNA: TGTGCCAGCAGCCTGATACAGGGGGCCAAGGGCTACACCTTC
CDR3: CASSLIQGAKGYTF

J: TRBJ2-5
D: TRBD1
V: TRBV29-1
size: -
DNA: TGCAGCGCGGGGACAGGAGGGCAAGAGACCCAGTACTTC
CDR3: CSAGTGGQETQYF

J: TRBJ2-5
D: TRBD2
V: TRBV7-2
size: -
DNA: TGTGCCAGCAGCCCTCAGTTTGCGGGAGGGGAGACCCAGTACTTC
CDR3: CASSPQFAGGETQYF

J: TRBJ2-1
D: TRBD2
V: TRBV7-2
size: -
DNA: TGTGCCAGCAGCCCGGGGACTAGCGGGAGTGGGGATGAGCAGTTCTTC
CDR3: CASSPGTSGSGDEQFF

J: TRBJ2-1
D: TRBD2
V: TRBV7-3
size: -
DNA: TGTGCCAGCAGCAGAGAGCTAGCGGGGGGGCAGCAGTTCTTC
CDR3: CASSRELAGGQQFF

J: TRBJ2-1
D: -
V: TRBV11-2
size: -
DNA: TGTGCCAGCAGCTTAGGTCGTGGGGATGAGCAGTTCTTC
CDR3: CASSLGRGDEQFF

J: TRBJ1-1
D: -
V: TRBV5-1
size: -
DNA: TGCGCCAGCAGGGCAGGGGAGAACACTGAAGCTTTCTTT
CDR3: CASRAGENTEAFF

J: TRBJ2-7
D: -
V: TRBV7-3
size: once
DNA: TGTGCCAGCAGCCCGGACAGCACCTACGAGCAGTACTTC
CDR3: CASSPDSTYEQYF

J: TRBJ1-2
D: -
V: TRBV28
size: -
DNA: TGTCATACACGGGGCAACTATGGCTACACCTTC
CDR3: CHTRGNYGYTF

J: TRBJ2-5
D: -
V: TRBV7-2
size: -
DNA: TGTGCCAGCAGCTCGGGGGGCCGGAGAGAGACCCAGTACTTC
CDR3: CASSSGGRRETQYF

J: TRBJ2-1
D: -
V: TRBV27
size: -
DNA: TGTGCCAGCAGTGGTCAGGGTCCGTTTGGGAATGAGCAGTTCTTC
CDR3: CASSGQGPFGNEQFF

J: TRBJ2-3
D: -
V: TRBV29-1
size: -
DNA: TGCAGCGTTGAAGCTAGGCTGGGACACACAGATACGCAGTATTTT
CDR3: CSVEARLGHTDTQYF

J: TRBJ2-1
D: -
V: TRBV2
size: -
DNA: TGTGCCAGCAGTGGACAGAGGGCCAGCAATGAGCAGTTCTTC
CDR3: CASSGQRASNEQFF

J: TRBJ2-5
D: TRBD1
V: TRBV7-8
size: -
DNA: TGTGCCAGCAGCTTGGACAGGGGAGAGACCCAGTACTTC
CDR3: CASSLDRGETQYF

J: TRBJ1-6
D: -
V: TRBV27
size: few
DNA: TGTGCCAGCAGTTTATACGGGACGACTAATTCACCCCTCCACTTT
CDR3: CASSLYGTTNSPLHF

J: TRBJ1-6
D: -
V: TRBV30
size: -
DNA: TGTGCCTGCGGTCCTCCGAATTCACCCCTCCACTTT
CDR3: CACGPPNSPLHF

J: TRBJ2-3
D: -
V: TRBV4-2
size: -
DNA: TGTGCCAGCAGCCAAGAGATGGCGTACACAGATACGCAGTATTTT
CDR3: CASSQEMAYTDTQYF

J: TRBJ2-1
D: TRBD1
V: TRBV7-2
size: -
DNA: TGTGCCAGCAGCCCGGGACAGGGACGCTACAATGAGCAGTTCTTC
CDR3: CASSPGQGRYNEQFF

J: TRBJ2-6
D: -
V: TRBV5-1
size: few
DNA: TGCGCCAGCAGCTTTGGCGTTTCTGGGGCCAACGTCCTGACTTTC
CDR3: CASSFGVSGANVLTF

J: TRBJ1-2
D: -
V: TRBV19
size: once
DNA: TGTGCCAGTAGTCCCGGGGTTGCCTATGGCTACACCTTC
CDR3: CASSPGVAYGYTF

J: TRBJ1-1
D: TRBD1
V: TRBV5-1
size: -
DNA: TGCGCCAGCAGCCTTCAAACAGGGGCCACTGAAGCTTTCTTT
CDR3: CASSLQTGATEAFF

J: TRBJ2-1
D: TRBD1
V: TRBV6-1
size: -
DNA: TGTGCCAGCAGTGAGGAAGACCTACCGGGTGACAGGGTAGTGAATGAGCAGTTCTTC
CDR3: CASSEEDLPGDRVVNEQFF

J: TRBJ2-1
D: -
V: TRBV4-1
size: -
DNA: TGCGCCAGCAGCCCGTTCCGGGGGCGCAATGAGCAGTTCTTC
CDR3: CASSPFRGRNEQFF

J: TRBJ2-1
D: -
V: TRBV18
size: -
DNA: TGTGCCAGCTCACCACTGGGGGCCTCATACAATGAGCAGTTCTTC
CDR3: CASSPLGASYNEQFF

J: TRBJ1-1
D: -
V: TRBV9
size: -
DNA: TGTGCCAGCAGCGTAGACACTACCACTGAAGCTTTCTTT
CDR3: CASSVDTTTEAFF

J: TRBJ2-7
D: TRBD2
V: TRBV29-1
size: -
DNA: TGCAGCGTCGTAACTAGCGGGAGGGCCTACGAGCAGTACTTC
CDR3: CSVVTSGRAYEQYF

J: TRBJ2-7
D: -
V: TRBV4-2
size: -
DNA: TGTGCCAGCAGCCAAGATTCTCTGCGGGCGGGCTACGAGCAGTACTTC
CDR3: CASSQDSLRAGYEQYF

J: TRBJ2-2
D: -
V: TRBV5-6
size: -
DNA: TGTGCCAGCAGCTCTACCGGGGAGCTGTTTTTT
CDR3: CASSSTGELFF

J: TRBJ2-2
D: TRBD1
V: TRBV5-1
size: -
DNA: TGCGCCAGCAGCTTTCTCCCGGGACAGGGATCCGGGGAGCTGTTTTTT
CDR3: CASSFLPGQGSGELFF

J: TRBJ2-1
D: TRBD2
V: TRBV5-1
size: -
DNA: TGCGCCAGCAGCTTGACTAGCGGGAGATTGACCTACAATGAGCAGTTCTTC
CDR3: CASSLTSGRLTYNEQFF

J: TRBJ2-5
D: -
V: TRBV5-8
size: -
DNA: TGTGCCAGCAGCTCCCGCTCGGAAGAGACCCAGTACTTC
CDR3: CASSSRSEETQYF

J: TRBJ2-1
D: -
V: TRBV9
size: -
DNA: TGTGCCAGCAGCGTACAGGACAGTTACAATGAGCAGTTCTTC
CDR3: CASSVQDSYNEQFF

J: TRBJ1-1
D: -
V: TRBV5-5
size: once
DNA: TGTGCCAGCAGCTTTGGGAAAGTGAACACTGAAGCTTTCTTT
CDR3: CASSFGKVNTEAFF

J: TRBJ1-4
D: -
V: TRBV7-9
size: -
DNA: TGTGCCAGCAGCCTAAGGACGGGGGCTAATGAAAAACTGTTTTTT
CDR3: CASSLRTGANEKLFF

J: TRBJ1-2
D: TRBD1
V: TRBV18
size: -
DNA: TGTGCCAGCTCACCTGCCGACAGGGGCGACTATGGCTACACCTTC
CDR3: CASSPADRGDYGYTF

J: TRBJ2-3
D: -
V: TRBV28
size: -
DNA: TGTGCCAGCACCCCACAGGGCTACAGCACAGATACGCAGTATTTT
CDR3: CASTPQGYSTDTQYF

J: TRBJ1-1
D: -
V: TRBV5-4
size: -
DNA: TGTGCCAGCAGCTTGGGTTACACTGAAGCTTTCTTT
CDR3: CASSLGYTEAFF

J: TRBJ2-1
D: -
V: TRBV5-5
size: few
DNA: TGTGCCAGCAGCTTGAGGTTTGGCCAGGGGAGCTACAATGAGCAGTTCTTC
CDR3: CASSLRFGQGSYNEQFF

J: TRBJ2-1
D: TRBD2
V: TRBV29-1
size: -
DNA: TGCAGCGTTGAGACTAGCGGGTCCTACAATGAGCAGTTCTTC
CDR3: CSVETSGSYNEQFF

J: TRBJ1-3
D: -
V: TRBV29-1
size: -
DNA: TGCAGCGTCAGGCTTCAAAACTCTGGAAACACCATATATTTT
CDR3: CSVRLQNSGNTIYF

J: TRBJ2-3
D: -
V: TRBV7-2
size: -
DNA: TGTGCCAGCAGCTTAAGAGATACGCAGTATTTT
CDR3: CASSLRDTQYF

J: TRBJ1-3
D: -
V: TRBV6-6
size: -
DNA: TGTGCCAGCAGGCAGCGTGGAAACACCATATATTTT
CDR3: CASRQRGNTIYF

J: TRBJ2-1
D: -
V: TRBV9
size: -
DNA: TGTGCCAGCAGCCCCAGGTCCTTAGGAACCTACAATGAGCAGTTCTTC
CDR3: CASSPRSLGTYNEQFF

J: TRBJ1-4
D: -
V: TRBV6-1
size: -
DNA: TGTGCCAGCAGTGGAAGGCAGTATAATGAAAAACTGTTTTTT
CDR3: CASSGRQYNEKLFF

J: TRBJ1-5
D: -
V: TRBV6-5
size: once
DNA: TGTGCCAGCAAGCCGGGACTCTCCAATCAGCCCCAGCATTTT
CDR3: CASKPGLSNQPQHF

J: TRBJ2-1
D: -
V: TRBV7-2
size: -
DNA: TGTGCCAGCAGCCCCAGTGGGTATTACAATGAGCAGTTCTTC
CDR3: CASSPSGYYNEQFF